One sample yielded the 3 T cell receptor beta chains listed below, sequenced in a study of blood T cell repertoires in COVID-19. Repertoires were generated with immunoSEQ multiplex PCR, while TCRdb's copy carries only in-frame clones and drops some. The sample yields approximately 150,000 clones, roughly 77% seen once. The sample taken for sequencing was peripheral blood. Source of these receptors: a human donor in a cohort sampled during active COVID-19.

The V call is TRBV29-1, the J call TRBJ2-7; no clear D. The CDR3 runs to 14 residues. The V gene's germline CDR1 is SQVTM and CDR2 ANQGSEA. The V end lost 3 bases, the J end lost 2 bases, and 14 bases lay between the germline ends. The CDR3 here is CSVENEPPAYEQYF. The CDR3 DNA reads TGCAGCGTTGAGAACGAGCCCCCCGCCTACGAGCAGTACTTC.

This chain joins TRBV5-8 and TRBJ2-1; D is perhaps TRBD1 (7 bases). The CDR3 covers 15 residues. Per germline, CDR1 SGHTS and CDR2 YDEGEE. Deletions cut 3 bases from V and 9 bases from J, with 19 bases between. CDR3 sequence: CASSYKTGRYSEQFF. CDR3 bases: TGTGCCAGCAGCTATAAGACAGGGAGGTATAGTGAGCAGTTCTTC.

This chain joins TRBV25-1 and TRBJ2-4; D gene unclear. V lost 7 bases and J 8 bases, leaving 9 bases between the germline ends. Looked up from germline, CDR1 is MGHDK and CDR2 is SYGVNS. This CDR3 has 11 amino acids. The CDR3, as DNA: TGTGCCAGCACCGACTCGGACATTCAGTACTTC. Translation gives CASTDSDIQYF.